This T cell receptor (beta chain) was obtained from a study of blood T cell repertoires in COVID-19. Per the original data handling: Nucleated cell number was recorded as an estimate derived from reference gene primer amplification. TCRdb keeps only in-frame clones here, not all; method: immunoSEQ multiplex PCR. Clone size and the V and J calls come from that table; the DNA yielded D and trimming. Of around 360,000 clones listed, 87% are singletons. This clone has only one observation. The length of the CDR3 is 16 residues. Germline V gene data show CDR1 as MGHRA and CDR2 as YSYEKL. The V and J ends lost 0 bases and 8 bases, in that order; junction bases with no gene match: 11.

This chain connects TRBV4-1 to TRBJ1-2; 8 positions match TRBD1. This clonotype was sampled from a man in his forties in a cohort exposed to, infected with or recovered from COVID-19 (not recorded which). The sample was PBMCs or T cells enriched from blood (not recorded which). The CDR3 DNA reads TGCGCCAGCAGCCAAGATCCGCAGGGGGCGGTTGGCGGCTACACCTTC. This encodes CASSQDPQGAVGGYTF.